The 5 T cell receptor beta chains reported below all come from one sample, sequenced in a study of cytomegalovirus exposure and HLA in healthy donors. Generated by immunoSEQ multiplex PCR, the TCRdb table keeps only in-frame clones and is missing some. This repertoire shows about 160,000 clones, approximately 86% found once; its top ten account for about 2.2%. The sample consisted of PBMCs. These receptor sequences come from a woman between 18 and 29 years old in good health and CMV-seronegative.

V is TRBV4-3 and J is TRBJ1-2; D uncertain. V was clipped by 7 bases and J by 3 bases, with 24 bases between them. This CDR3 comprises 17 residues. Germline loops: CDR1 LGHNA, CDR2 YSLEER. This chain's CDR3 is CASTLKEGNRFDYGYTF. The CDR3 DNA reads TGCGCCAGCACCCTTAAGGAGGGAAACCGGTTTGACTATGGCTACACCTTC.

The rearrangement uses TRBV7-9 and TRBJ2-5; D is possibly TRBD2 (6 bases). Per germline, CDR1 SEHNR and CDR2 FQNEAQ (reference sequence). CDR3 length: 14 residues. Trimming removed 5 bases at V and 0 bases at J, with 10 bases between. The CDR3, as DNA: TGTGCCAGCAGCCTGGGGGGAAACCAAGAGACCCAGTACTTC. It specifies CASSLGGNQETQYF.

In this sample, this clone turned up a few times. This chain uses TRBV5-4 with TRBJ1-2; no definite D call. Per the germline V gene, CDR1 is SGHNT and CDR2 is YYREEE (reference sequence). This CDR3 region has 10 residues. V was shortened by 6 bases and J by 7 bases, with 7 bases between the two germline ends. CDR3 nucleotides: TGTGCCAGCAATCGCGTTGGCTACACCTTC. Its translation is CASNRVGYTF.

The chain employs TRBV27 and TRBJ2-2; 8 positions agree with TRBD2. Germline values: CDR1 MNHEY, CDR2 SMNVEV (reference sequence). Trimming at V came to 11 bases and at J to 4 bases, leaving 18 bases not matched to a gene. The CDR3 is 17 residues long. CDR3 in amino acids: CASALLMSGGGTGELFF. The DNA of the CDR3 is TGTGCCTCGGCGCTTCTTATGAGCGGGGGAGGCACCGGGGAGCTGTTTTTT.

This clone was detected only a few times. This chain's CDR3 is CASSIGSGSEAFF. CDR3 in DNA: TGTGCCAGTAGTATTGGTTCAGGATCTGAAGCTTTCTTT. The chain uses TRBV19 and TRBJ1-1; D not certain. The CDR3 is 13 amino acids. Germline-derived CDR1 and CDR2 are LNHDA and SQIVND (reference sequence). Trimming removed 3 bases at V and 6 bases at J, with 11 bases between.